Included here is one T cell receptor beta chain sequence, with context. From RNA transcripts, TCR beta CDR3 regions were amplified. TCR CDR3 underwent first-round RT-PCR with the HTBI primer set. TCRdb reanalysed the multiplex PCR reads using MiXCR and keeps one entry per CDR3 protein. The data contain 350,000 to 400,000 distinct CDR3 sequences, approximately 15% of them seen just once; the ten biggest clones take up roughly 9.6%. Germline loops: CDR1 SGHRS, CDR2 YFSETQ. The CDR3 length is 17 residues. V was clipped by 4 bases and J by 4 bases; unmatched bases: 7. The sample is drawn from a study of T cells in Graves' hyperthyroidism and ophthalmopathy.

The chain carries TRBV5-1 and TRBJ2-1, with TRBD2 matching 14 bases. The TCR sequence derives from a woman in her fifties or sixties with Graves' hyperthyroidism. Material: blood. DNA for the CDR3: TGCGCCAGCAGCCAGATGACTAGCGGGAGGGAATACAATGAGCAGTTCTTC. Protein: CASSQMTSGREYNEQFF. The full variable domain, rest sourced from reference TRBV5-1 and TRBJ2-1, is KAGVTQTPRYLIKTRGQQVTLSCSPISGHRSVSWYQQTPGQGLQFLFEYFSETQRNKGNFPGRFSGRQFSNSRSEMNVSTLELGDSALYLCASSQMTSGREYNEQFFGPGTRLTVL.